One sample yielded the 5 T cell receptor beta chains listed below, sequenced in a study of Graves' ophthalmopathy and Graves' hyperthyroidism. The authors amplified TCR beta CDR3 regions from RNA transcripts. Amplification began with first-round RT-PCR using HTBI primers, then second-round multiplex PCR was performed. TCRdb analysed the multiplex PCR reads with MiXCR anew, one entry per CDR3 protein. The table records 500,000 to 700,000 distinct CDR3 sequences, about 24% of them present only once. What was sequenced was peripheral blood. All receptors come from a woman aged 18-29 years with stable Graves' hyperthyroidism. Some clones in this sample may be carry-over from other donors' samples.

At least ten counts were recorded for this clonotype. V usage is TRBV19 and J usage is TRBJ2-7; 10 nucleotides align to TRBD2. CDR1 LNHDA and CDR2 SQIVND come from the germline V gene (reference sequence). After removal of 4 bases from V and 2 bases from J, the junction contained 8 bases not matched to a gene. There are 16 residues in the CDR3. CDR3 residues: CASSTSGGGDPYEQYF. CDR3 bases: TGTGCCAGTAGTACTAGCGGGGGCGGGGACCCCTACGAGCAGTACTTC. Looking up the rest from reference TRBV19 and TRBJ2-7 gives the full variable domain: DGGITQSPKYLFRKEGQNVTLSCEQNLNHDAMYWYRQDPGQGLRLIYYSQIVNDFQKGDIAEGYSVSREKKESFPLTVTSAQKNPTAFYLCASSTSGGGDPYEQYFGPGTRLTVT.

This clonotype has ten or more counts. The chain couples TRBV12-3 or TRBV12-4 to TRBJ2-5; 11 bases are shared with TRBD1. J was trimmed by 7 bases and V by 6 bases; bases with no gene match: 4. CDR3 length: 13 residues. The CDR3 spells CASSRGTGGTQYF. CDR3 bases: TGTGCCAGCAGCCGGGGGACAGGGGGGACCCAGTACTTC.

As concerns this clonotype: This may stem from a read error, because a much larger clone lies one nucleotide away. The J gene is TRBJ2-7, the V gene TRBV4-2, with D perhaps TRBD1 (8 bases). The CDR3 runs to 16 residues. The V gene's germline CDR1 is LGHNA and CDR2 YNFKEQ. CDR3 residues: CASSQEGGTGLYELYF. The CDR3 DNA sequence: TGTGCCAGCAGCCAAGAGGGAGGGACAGGTCTTTACGAGCTGTACTTC.

This clonotype was recorded at least ten times. The chain joins TRBV6-1 to TRBJ1-1; D unclear. Germline V CDR1 and CDR2: MNHNS, SASEGT. V lost 0 bases, J lost 5 bases, and 13 bases lay in between. The CDR3 covers 15 residues. The CDR3 loop reads CASSEAGSRGTEAFF. DNA of the CDR3: TGTGCCAGCAGTGAAGCGGGGAGCCGAGGGACTGAAGCTTTCTTT.

This clonotype was seen many times. The rearrangement uses TRBV2 and TRBJ2-2; TRBD1 aligns across 8 bases. V lost 6 bases, J lost 3 bases, and 3 bases stayed unmatched. This CDR3 region has 14 residues. The germline gives CDR1 SNHLY, CDR2 FYNNEI. The CDR3 protein is CASRMDRDTGELFF. The DNA for the CDR3 is TGTGCCAGCAGGATGGACAGGGACACCGGGGAGCTGTTTTTT.